This T cell receptor (beta chain) appears in the sequencing data of a study of blood T cells in healthy people across ages. Broader study findings: It was not known whether donors were CMV positive (a possible confounder of expanded clonotype changes). The study could not conclusively compare naive and antigen-experienced cells, given its unsorted PBMCs.

CDR1 and CDR2 (germline): SGHRS, YFSETQ. This CDR3 has 16 amino acids. Trimming took 4 bases from V and 9 from J; bases not matched to a gene: 11. Donors gave 9 to 10 milliliters of peripheral blood apiece. This clonotype was detected only a few times. Its target is unknown. Through a sample-barcoded 5' primer and a J-beta primer mix, a second PCR was run for roughly 7 to 12 cycles. TCRdb reprocessed the 5' RACE reads with MiXCR, giving one entry per CDR3 protein. The sample contains about 780,000 distinct CDR3 sequences, about 46% of which appear only once. The V gene is TRBV5-1, the J gene TRBJ2-1; TRBD2 matches 12 bases. Material: blood. This sequence originates from a man older than 75 in good health. The CDR3 is CASSPTSSGRAREQFF. The CDR3 region has the DNA TGCGCCAGCAGCCCAACGTCTAGCGGGAGGGCCCGTGAGCAGTTCTTC.